The T cell receptor (beta chain) under discussion was sequenced for a study of vaccination effects on CD4 cells after COVID-19. Comment on this clone: What it binds is not known.

Sequencing was preceded by expansion of antigen-specific CD4+ T cells with viral peptide pools in the ViraFEST assay. It was after roughly ten days of culture that CD4+ T cells were isolated. Each participant was given two doses of one vaccine (BNT162b2 or mRNA-1273). It was on days 3 and 7 that half the medium was replaced with IL-2 medium. The assay was immunoSEQ multiplex PCR, and TCRdb's table has in-frame clones only and misses some. This table holds 84,000 or so clones, around 74% found once. This CDR3 spans 16 amino acids. J lost 2 bases, V lost 5 bases, and 6 bases had no gene match. Germline values: CDR1 SGHTA, CDR2 FQGNSA.

This sequence originates from a human donor who received a COVID-19 vaccine. The source was CD4+ T cells from PBMCs cultured with HCoV-OC43 spike peptides, collected after COVID-19 vaccination. The subset denotes: HCoV-OC43 spike overlapping peptide pool stimulation. The chain carries TRBV7-2 and TRBJ1-3, with TRBD1 matching over 10 bases. DNA for the CDR3: TGTGCCAGCAGCCTCCGACAGGGGGCCGCTGGAAACACCATATATTTT. It codes for CASSLRQGAAGNTIYF.